This T cell receptor (beta chain) was recorded in a study of blood T cell repertoires in COVID-19. Whole-study context: Acute-phase and convalescent COVID-19 samples originated in the United States, Italy and Spain.

Note on this clone: The same CDR3 can be traced to other DNA sequences in this sample.

CDR3 length: 13 residues. From germline, CDR1 is SQVTM and CDR2 ANQGSEA. Trimming left V 6 bases short and J 6 bases short, with 15 bases between. Some clones are missing from TCRdb's copy, which holds only in-frame ones; the method was immunoSEQ multiplex PCR. The sample has 55,000 to 75,000 clones; approximately 86% are singletons. Material for sequencing was peripheral blood. The origin of this receptor is a human donor with active COVID-19. The donor label of this sample is uncertain. The V call is TRBV29-1, the J call TRBJ2-1; D is possibly TRBD2 (7 bases). Written as DNA, the CDR3 is TGCAGCGTCGACCGGGGGGCGCTCAATGAGCAGTTCTTC. It encodes CSVDRGALNEQFF.